The sequence of this T cell receptor (beta chain) was determined in a study of cytomegalovirus exposure and HLA in healthy donors. Researchers ran the PCR with 60 Vbeta and 13 Jbeta primers. The data were produced by immunoSEQ multiplex PCR, yet TCRdb's version contains in-frame clones alone and is incomplete. The table records 150,000 to 200,000 clones, approximately 85% of them present only once. Comments on this clone: Its antigen is not identified.

The study, taken as a whole, reports: There were several of the most significant clusters that appeared linked to common viral pathogens in a later analysis. Association with HLA alleles at 0.05 false discovery rate was found for approximately 18,000 TCR beta sequences in a later analysis. A later analysis linked a missense variant in DCLRE1C to the trimming of TCR beta V and J genes. Earlier analysis found most TCR beta V segments productive about 87% or about 30% of the time.

The sequencing input was PBMCs. This TCR derives from a woman aged 50 to 60 in good health and CMV-seronegative.

CDR3 region: CASRLSMVLAGNTIYF. CDR3 in DNA: TGTGCCAGCAGACTCTCAATGGTGTTAGCTGGAAACACCATATATTTT. The rearrangement links TRBV6-8 to TRBJ1-3; D not certain. This CDR3 is 16 amino acids long. Germline V CDR1 and CDR2: MNHGY, SAAAGT. Trimming left V 6 bases short and J 2 bases short, with 17 bases between.